This TCR beta chain is drawn from a study of shared T cell receptors in the human thymus. Trimming removed 0 bases at V and 4 bases at J, with 20 bases between. Per the germline V gene, CDR1 is SGHRS and CDR2 is YFSETQ. The CDR3 consists of 17 residues. The method was immunoSEQ multiplex PCR; TCRdb's version includes in-frame clones alone and lacks a portion of them. The sample contains 700,000 to 750,000 clones, roughly 85% of which appear only once. The same specimen was also included in a second study, on human thymus T cells. That paper adds: Samples came from healthy Finnish infants during open corrective cardiac surgery. In corrective heart surgery, resections were taken, and these provided the thymus tissue. What appeared biased in thymic and blood repertoires was the usage of V and J genes. Unrelated individuals reportedly shared highly overlapping thymic TCR repertoires.

The clonotype comes from a girl under three years old with a congenital heart defect. The rearrangement links TRBV5-1 to TRBJ2-7, with TRBD1 as a possible D gene (5 bases). Sequencing was done on a sample of thymocytes. The CDR3 reads CASSLGGSQDTLYEQYF. The CDR3 nucleotides read TGCGCCAGCAGCTTGGGGGGCTCCCAGGACACACTTTACGAGCAGTACTTC.